These 20 T cell receptor beta chains originate from one sample sequenced in a study of cytomegalovirus exposure and HLA in healthy donors. Here immunoSEQ multiplex PCR was the method, and the copy in TCRdb shows in-frame clones only, minus some. Among 50,000 to 65,000 clones listed, about 95% were seen once. The sequencing input was PBMCs. These receptor sequences come from a woman under 30 in good health and CMV-seronegative.

The CDR3 region is CASSVGERGGDTEAFF. The CDR3 DNA sequence: TGTGCCAGCAGCGTAGGAGAAAGAGGAGGAGACACTGAAGCTTTCTTT. This chain uses TRBV9 with TRBJ1-1; D ambiguous. V shed 0 bases and J shed 3 bases, with 15 bases lying between them. From germline, CDR1 is SGDLS and CDR2 YYNGEE. This CDR3 is 16 amino acids long.

The chain employs TRBV19 and TRBJ1-1; 7 bases agree with TRBD1. V dropped 5 bases and J dropped 1; count of bases not matched to a gene: 4. The length of the CDR3 is 14 residues. Germline assignment: CDR1 LNHDA and CDR2 SQIVND (reference sequence). CDR3 nucleotides: TGTGCCAGTAGTGCCAGACAGGGGAACACTGAAGCTTTCTTT. It translates to CASSARQGNTEAFF.

This sequence joins TRBV4-3 and TRBJ2-1, with a possible D match to TRBD1 (5 bases). Germline CDR1 is LGHNA and CDR2 is YSLEER. The CDR3 consists of 15 residues. Trimming shortened V by 1 base and J by 5 bases, and 12 bases separated the two germline ends. CDR3 bases: TGCGCCAGCAGCCAAGCATTAGGGGCACACAATGAGCAGTTCTTC. Protein sequence: CASSQALGAHNEQFF.

The chain combines TRBV18 with TRBJ2-7; D is ambiguous. Germline-derived CDR1 and CDR2 are KGHSH and LQKENI. V dropped 6 bases and J dropped 4 bases, with 10 bases sitting between them. This CDR3 contains 12 residues. CDR3 sequence (DNA): TGTGCCAGCTCGCGAACAGAATACGAGCAGTACTTC. Protein sequence: CASSRTEYEQYF.

The rearrangement links TRBV4-2 to TRBJ1-1, with D tentatively TRBD1 (5 bases). Trimming took 0 bases from V and 4 from J, leaving 9 bases between them. The CDR3 extends over 14 amino acids. The V gene's germline CDR1 is LGHNA and CDR2 YNFKEQ. CDR3 DNA sequence: TGTGCCAGCAGCCAAGATAGCGGGGGCACTGAAGCTTTCTTT. Its translation is CASSQDSGGTEAFF.

This chain connects TRBV27 to TRBJ2-5; tentative D call: TRBD2 (6 bases). The CDR3 runs 18 residues. The V and J ends lost 6 bases and 4 bases respectively, with 27 bases between them. Germline V gene sequence: CDR1 MNHEY, CDR2 SMNVEV (reference sequence). The DNA for the CDR3 is TGTGCCAGCAGCCTAAGAGGGCCCGGGGGTTTTGTTTCAGAGACCCAGTACTTC. Its translation: CASSLRGPGGFVSETQYF.

The gene calls are TRBV10-3 and TRBJ2-3; TRBD1 might be the D (6 bases). V was trimmed by 6 bases and J by 0 bases, leaving 10 bases between them. This CDR3 has 14 residues. CDR1 ENHRY and CDR2 SYGVKD come from the germline V gene. The CDR3 region has the DNA TGTGCCATCAGAAGCCAGGGGAGCACAGATACGCAGTATTTT. It translates to CAIRSQGSTDTQYF.

In nucleotides, the CDR3 is TGCGCCAGGCTGACAGGAACAACATATAGCAATCAGCCCCAGCATTTT. The encoded protein is CARLTGTTYSNQPQHF. The chain uses TRBV10-1 and TRBJ1-5, with a tentative D call TRBD1 (6 bases). V lost 9 bases and J 0 bases, leaving 18 bases between the germline ends. Germline CDR1 WNHNN, CDR2 SYGVQD (reference sequence). The length of the CDR3 is 16 residues.

This rearrangement joins TRBV5-4 to TRBJ2-3, with D possibly TRBD2 on 5 matching bases. This CDR3 has 13 amino acids. With 2 bases removed from V and 4 bases from J, the gap between germline ends came to 8 bases. Germline assignment: CDR1 SGHNT and CDR2 YYREEE (reference sequence). The CDR3 spells CASSFKGADTQYF. In DNA, the CDR3 is TGTGCCAGCAGCTTTAAGGGAGCAGATACGCAGTATTTT.

The V call is TRBV11-3, the J call TRBJ1-1; 9 bases align to TRBD1. The CDR3 spans 15 residues. Germline lookup yields CDR1 SGHNT and CDR2 YENEEA. The ends lost 3 bases at V and 1 base at J; junction bases unmatched: 3. CDR3 nucleotides: TGTGCCAGCAGCTTGGGGACAGGGCGGAACACTGAAGCTTTCTTT. Amino acid sequence: CASSLGTGRNTEAFF. The whole variable domain, filled in from reference TRBV11-3 and TRBJ1-1, reads EAGVVQSPRYKIIEKKQPVAFWCNPISGHNTLYWYLQNLGQGPELLIRYENEEAVDDSQLPKDRFSAERLKGVDSTLKIQPAELGDSAVYLCASSLGTGRNTEAFFGQGTRLTVV.

J is TRBJ2-7 and V is TRBV27; TRBD1 aligns across 11 bases. Germline lookup yields CDR1 MNHEY and CDR2 SMNVEV (reference sequence). The CDR3 runs 15 residues. With V trimmed by 4 bases and J by 3 bases, 5 bases remained unmatched. CDR3 DNA: TGTGCCAGCAGTTCACGGGACAGGGGGGTCTACGAGCAGTACTTC. Encoded protein: CASSSRDRGVYEQYF.

This sequence joins TRBV5-1 and TRBJ1-1; maybe TRBD1 (5 bases). In germline, CDR1 is SGHRS, CDR2 YFSETQ. Trimming removed 8 bases from V and 0 bases from J, with 17 bases in between. This CDR3 has 15 amino acids. Here the CDR3 DNA reads TGCGCCAGTAGTCCCCAGGGCAGGCTGAACACTGAAGCTTTCTTT. It encodes CASSPQGRLNTEAFF.

The chain combines TRBV7-2 with TRBJ2-1, with D maybe TRBD1 (5 bases). The V gene's germline CDR1 is SGHTA and CDR2 FQGNSA. V gave up 7 bases and J gave up 4 bases, with 14 bases separating them. This CDR3 spans 14 amino acids. This chain's CDR3 is CASKQVPKYNEQFF. The CDR3 DNA is TGTGCCAGCAAACAGGTCCCAAAGTACAATGAGCAGTTCTTC.

V and J are TRBV27 and TRBJ1-5; TRBD1 might be the D (6 bases). The CDR3 covers 14 residues. The ends were cut back, 3 bases at V and 4 bases at J, with 10 bases in the middle. The germline gives CDR1 MNHEY, CDR2 SMNVEV (reference sequence). The CDR3 DNA reads as TGTGCCAGCAGTTTGGCAGGGGAAAATCAGCCCCAGCATTTT. Its translation: CASSLAGENQPQHF.

The CDR3 loop is CAWTGGPGNTIYF. CDR3 bases: TGTGCCTGGACCGGGGGGCCTGGAAACACCATATATTTT. The chain is built from TRBV30 and TRBJ1-3; TRBD1 is a possible D gene (6 bases). CDR3 length: 13 residues. V lost 4 bases and J lost 2, with 9 bases in between. Germline V gene data show CDR1 as GTSNPN and CDR2 as SVGIG (reference sequence).

This chain uses TRBV9 with TRBJ1-2; 7 bases fit TRBD1. V was clipped by 5 bases and J by 4 bases; unmatched bases: 5. From germline, CDR1 is SGDLS and CDR2 YYNGEE. This CDR3 has 13 amino acids. The CDR3 nucleotides are TGTGCCAGCAGGGCACAGGGGCCCTATGGCTACACCTTC. This translates into CASRAQGPYGYTF.

The chain couples TRBV28 to TRBJ2-5; TRBD1 is a possible D gene (6 bases). This CDR3 spans 13 amino acids. Germline V CDR1 and CDR2: MDHEN, SYDVKM. Trimming took 5 bases from V and 4 from J, leaving 11 bases between them. The CDR3 bases are TGTGCCAGCAGTCGAGGACAGAGAGAGACCCAGTACTTC. It translates to CASSRGQRETQYF.

The chain is built from TRBV11-3 and TRBJ2-1, with 7 bases lining up with TRBD2. The CDR3 runs to 15 residues. J was trimmed by 0 bases and V by 1 base; bases with no gene match: 0. Germline V gene data show CDR1 as SGHNT and CDR2 as YENEEA. The CDR3 loop reads CASSLGGGSYNEQFF. CDR3 DNA sequence: TGTGCCAGCAGCTTAGGGGGGGGCTCCTACAATGAGCAGTTCTTC.

The table lists this clone with a count of one. Relative to the germline gene, one junction end is altered; a read error may explain this. V gene TRBV7-3 combines with J gene TRBJ2-3; D ambiguous. The CDR3 length is 19 residues. Germline V lookup: CDR1 SGHTA, CDR2 FQGTGA. The CDR3 reads CASNLTSRPGAPSTDTQYF. CDR3 in DNA: TGTGCCAGCAACTTAACCTCTCGGCCAGGCGCGCCTAGCACAGATACGCAGTATTTT. Variable domain in full (rest from reference TRBV7-3 and TRBJ2-3): GAGVSQTPSNKVTEKGKYVELRCDPISGHTALYWYRQSLGQGPEFLIYFQGTGAADDSGLPNDRFFAVRPEGSVSTLKIQRTERGDSAVYLCASNLTSRPGAPSTDTQYFGPGTRLTVL.

The chain couples TRBV7-2 to TRBJ1-1; D is perhaps TRBD1 (5 bases). Trimming pared 6 bases from V and 12 bases from J, leaving 20 bases between. Germline CDR1 is SGHTA and CDR2 is FQGNSA. This CDR3 is built from 13 residues. CDR3 protein: CASRSGTTRATFF. CDR3 nucleotides: TGTGCCAGCAGGTCCGGGACTACGAGGGCGACTTTCTTT.